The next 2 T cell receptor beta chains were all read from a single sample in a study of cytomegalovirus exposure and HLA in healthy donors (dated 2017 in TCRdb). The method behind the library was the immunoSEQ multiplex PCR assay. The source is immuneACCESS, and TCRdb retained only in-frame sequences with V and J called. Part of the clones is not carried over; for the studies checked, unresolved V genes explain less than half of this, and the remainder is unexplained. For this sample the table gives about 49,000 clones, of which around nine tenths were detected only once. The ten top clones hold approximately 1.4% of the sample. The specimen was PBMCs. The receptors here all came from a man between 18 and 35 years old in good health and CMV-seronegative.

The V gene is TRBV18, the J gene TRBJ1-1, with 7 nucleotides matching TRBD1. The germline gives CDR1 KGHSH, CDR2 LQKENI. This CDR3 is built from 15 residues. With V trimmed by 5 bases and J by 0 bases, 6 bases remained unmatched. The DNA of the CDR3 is TGTGCCAGCTCAGCCGTACAGGGGATGAACACTGAAGCTTTCTTT. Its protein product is CASSAVQGMNTEAFF. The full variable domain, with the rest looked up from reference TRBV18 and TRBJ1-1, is NAGVMQNPRHLVRRRGQEARLRCSPMKGHSHVYWYRQLPEEGLKFMVYLQKENIIDESGMPKERFSAEFPKEGPSILRIQQVVRGDSAAYFCASSAVQGMNTEAFFGQGTRLTVV.

For the CDR3, the DNA is TGCGCCAGCAGCCCCGCGGGGGGGCCCTACGAGCAGTACTTC. Amino acids: CASSPAGGPYEQYF. The chain couples TRBV5-1 to TRBJ2-7; the match to TRBD2 covers 9 bases. This CDR3 comprises 14 residues. Per germline, CDR1 SGHRS and CDR2 YFSETQ. With 4 bases clipped from V and 2 bases from J, the junction kept 4 bases outside the gene matches.